The clone carrying this T cell receptor beta chain showed up just a few times. The antigen remains undetermined. Cycle 7 day 1, cycle 4 day 1, and baseline were the timepoints at which blood was sampled. Only in-frame clones appear in the TCRdb table, and some are missing; sequencing was by immunoSEQ multiplex PCR. The sample holds tens of thousands of clones, approximately 90% seen once. V dropped 3 bases and J dropped 1 base, with 21 bases sitting between them. Germline V gene sequence: CDR1 SGHAT, CDR2 FQDESV (reference sequence). This CDR3 has 18 amino acids. This sample was taken from a study of OX40 agonist ivuxolimab in advanced cancers. Study-wide results and caveats: Compared with others, partial responders at 0.1-3.0 mg/kg displayed clonal expansion among the lowest. On average, a greater number of expanded clones characterised CD8+ T cells relative to CD4+. Some nonresponders also had low normalized T-cell clonal expansion.

The input for sequencing was CD4+ or CD8+ T cells sorted from blood, taken in a trial of the OX40 agonist ivuxolimab. The V and J genes are TRBV11-1 and TRBJ2-5; D ambiguous. The source is an adult with an advanced solid tumor such as melanoma, head and neck, liver or kidney cancer. The CDR3 loop reads CASSFNLYGSRLQETQYF. In DNA form, the CDR3 reads TGTGCCAGCAGCTTCAACCTTTATGGTAGTAGGCTCCAAGAGACCCAGTACTTC.